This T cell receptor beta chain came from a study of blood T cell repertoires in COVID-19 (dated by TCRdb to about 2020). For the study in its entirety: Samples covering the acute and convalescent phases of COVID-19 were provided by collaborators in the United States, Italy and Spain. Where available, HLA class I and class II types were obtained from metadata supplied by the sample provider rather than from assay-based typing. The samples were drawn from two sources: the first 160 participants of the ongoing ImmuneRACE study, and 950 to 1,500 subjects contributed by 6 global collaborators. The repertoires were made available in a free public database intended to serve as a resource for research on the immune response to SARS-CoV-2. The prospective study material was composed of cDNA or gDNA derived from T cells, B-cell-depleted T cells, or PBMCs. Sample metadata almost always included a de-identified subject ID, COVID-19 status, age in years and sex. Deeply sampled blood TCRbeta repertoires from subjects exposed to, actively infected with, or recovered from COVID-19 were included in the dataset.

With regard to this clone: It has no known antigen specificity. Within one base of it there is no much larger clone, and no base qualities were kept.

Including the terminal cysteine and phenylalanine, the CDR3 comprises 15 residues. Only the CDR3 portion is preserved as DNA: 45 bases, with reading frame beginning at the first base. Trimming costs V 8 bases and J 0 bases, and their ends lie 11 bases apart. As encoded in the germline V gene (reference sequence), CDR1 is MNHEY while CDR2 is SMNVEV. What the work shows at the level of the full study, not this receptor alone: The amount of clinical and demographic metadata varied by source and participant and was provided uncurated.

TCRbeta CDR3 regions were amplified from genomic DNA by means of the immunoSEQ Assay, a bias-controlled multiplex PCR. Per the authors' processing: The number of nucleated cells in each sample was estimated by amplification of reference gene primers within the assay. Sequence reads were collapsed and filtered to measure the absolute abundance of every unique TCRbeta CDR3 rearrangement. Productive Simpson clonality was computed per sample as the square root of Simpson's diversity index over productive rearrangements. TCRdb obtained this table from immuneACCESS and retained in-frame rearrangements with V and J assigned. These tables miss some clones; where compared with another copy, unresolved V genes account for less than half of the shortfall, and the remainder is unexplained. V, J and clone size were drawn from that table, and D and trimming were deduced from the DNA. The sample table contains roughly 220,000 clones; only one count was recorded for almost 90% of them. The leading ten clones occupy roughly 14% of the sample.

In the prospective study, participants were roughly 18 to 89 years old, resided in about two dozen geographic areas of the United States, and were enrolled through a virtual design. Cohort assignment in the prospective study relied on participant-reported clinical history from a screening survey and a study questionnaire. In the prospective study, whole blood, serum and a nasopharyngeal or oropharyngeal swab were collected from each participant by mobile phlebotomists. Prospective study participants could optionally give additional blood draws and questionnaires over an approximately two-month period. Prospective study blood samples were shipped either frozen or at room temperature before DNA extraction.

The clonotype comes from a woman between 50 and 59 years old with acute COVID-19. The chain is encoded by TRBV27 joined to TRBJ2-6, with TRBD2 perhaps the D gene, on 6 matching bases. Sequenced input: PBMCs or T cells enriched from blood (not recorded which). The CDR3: CASLWGGSGANVLTF. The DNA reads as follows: TGTGCCAGCCTCTGGGGAGGCTCTGGGGCCAACGTCCTGACTTTC.